This T cell receptor beta chain was found in a study of cytomegalovirus exposure and HLA in healthy donors. From germline, CDR1 is SEHNR and CDR2 FQNEAQ (reference sequence). The CDR3 extends over 16 amino acids. The ends were cut back, 5 bases at V and 4 bases at J, with 21 bases in the middle. Primers included in the PCR were 60 Vbeta and 13 Jbeta primers. Measured with immunoSEQ multiplex PCR; TCRdb has only the in-frame clones, and not every one. The table records roughly 120,000 clones, 77% of them present only once. Sequencing input: PBMCs. This receptor was obtained from a man between 18 and 35 years old in good health and CMV-seropositive. This rearrangement joins TRBV7-9 to TRBJ2-7; maybe TRBD1 (6 bases). CDR3 protein: CASSPQQGLEPYEQYF. Written as DNA, the CDR3 is TGTGCCAGCAGCCCCCAACAGGGCCTAGAGCCTTACGAGCAGTACTTC.